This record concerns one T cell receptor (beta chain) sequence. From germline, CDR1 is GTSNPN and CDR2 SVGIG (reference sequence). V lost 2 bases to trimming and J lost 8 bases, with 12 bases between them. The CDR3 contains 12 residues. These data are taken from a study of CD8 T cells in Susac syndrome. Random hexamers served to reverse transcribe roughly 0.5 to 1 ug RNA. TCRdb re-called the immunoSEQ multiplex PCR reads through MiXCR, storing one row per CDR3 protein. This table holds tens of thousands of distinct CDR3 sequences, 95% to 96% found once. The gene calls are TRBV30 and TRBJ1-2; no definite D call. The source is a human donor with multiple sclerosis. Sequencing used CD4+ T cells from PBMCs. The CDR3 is CAWSSRKGGYTF. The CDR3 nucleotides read TGTGCCTGGAGTTCTAGGAAGGGAGGCTACACCTTC.